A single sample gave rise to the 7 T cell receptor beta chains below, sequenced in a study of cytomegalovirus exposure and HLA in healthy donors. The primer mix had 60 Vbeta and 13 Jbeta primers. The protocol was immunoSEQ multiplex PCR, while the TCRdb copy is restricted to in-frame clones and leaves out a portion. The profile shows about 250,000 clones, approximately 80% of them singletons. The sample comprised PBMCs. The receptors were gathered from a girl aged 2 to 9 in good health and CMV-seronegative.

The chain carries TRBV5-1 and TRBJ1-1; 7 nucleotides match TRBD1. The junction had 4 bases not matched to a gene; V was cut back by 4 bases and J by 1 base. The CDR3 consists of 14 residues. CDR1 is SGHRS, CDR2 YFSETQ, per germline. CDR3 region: CASSTRQGNTEAFF. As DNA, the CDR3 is TGCGCCAGCAGCACTCGACAGGGGAACACTGAAGCTTTCTTT. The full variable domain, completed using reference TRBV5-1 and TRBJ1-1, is KAGVTQTPRYLIKTRGQQVTLSCSPISGHRSVSWYQQTPGQGLQFLFEYFSETQRNKGNFPGRFSGRQFSNSRSEMNVSTLELGDSALYLCASSTRQGNTEAFFGQGTRLTVV.

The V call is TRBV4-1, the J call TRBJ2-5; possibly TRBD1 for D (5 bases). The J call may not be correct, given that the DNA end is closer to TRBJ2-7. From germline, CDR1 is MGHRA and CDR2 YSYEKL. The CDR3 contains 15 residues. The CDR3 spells CASSQDPAGMYEQYF. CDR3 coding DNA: TGCGCCAGCAGCCAAGACCCCGCAGGGATGTACGAGCAGTACTTC.

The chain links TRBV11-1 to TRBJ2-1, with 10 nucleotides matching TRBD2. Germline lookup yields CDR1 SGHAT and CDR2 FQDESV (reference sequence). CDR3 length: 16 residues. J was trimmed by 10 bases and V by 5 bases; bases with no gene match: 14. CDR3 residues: CASSLLPSGSSKEQFF. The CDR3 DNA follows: TGTGCCAGCAGCCTGCTGCCTAGCGGGAGTTCAAAAGAGCAGTTCTTC. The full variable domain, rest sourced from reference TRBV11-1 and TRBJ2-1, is EAEVAQSPRYKITEKSQAVAFWCDPISGHATLYWYRQILGQGPELLVQFQDESVVDDSQLPKDRFSAERLKGVDSTLKIQPAELGDSAMYLCASSLLPSGSSKEQFFGPGTRLTVL.

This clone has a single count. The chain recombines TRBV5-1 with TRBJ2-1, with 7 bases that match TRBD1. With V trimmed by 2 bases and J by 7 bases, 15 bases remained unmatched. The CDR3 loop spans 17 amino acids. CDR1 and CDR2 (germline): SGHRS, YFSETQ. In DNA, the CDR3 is TGCGCCAGCAGCTTTAAGATGAGGGGGCAGGGGAATAATGAGCAGTTCTTC. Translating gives CASSFKMRGQGNNEQFF.

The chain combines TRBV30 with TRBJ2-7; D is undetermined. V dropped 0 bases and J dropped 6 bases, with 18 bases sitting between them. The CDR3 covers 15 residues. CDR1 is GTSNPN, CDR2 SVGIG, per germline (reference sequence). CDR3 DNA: TGTGCCTGGAGTGTATTCCGAATTGGGCAGAGCGAGCAGTACTTC. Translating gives CAWSVFRIGQSEQYF.

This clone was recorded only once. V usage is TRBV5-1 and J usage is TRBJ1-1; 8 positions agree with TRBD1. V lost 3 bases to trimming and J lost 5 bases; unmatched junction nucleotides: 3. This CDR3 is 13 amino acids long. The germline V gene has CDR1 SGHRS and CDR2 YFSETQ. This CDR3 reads CASSSTGVTEAFF. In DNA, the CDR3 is TGCGCCAGCAGCTCGACAGGGGTTACTGAAGCTTTCTTT.

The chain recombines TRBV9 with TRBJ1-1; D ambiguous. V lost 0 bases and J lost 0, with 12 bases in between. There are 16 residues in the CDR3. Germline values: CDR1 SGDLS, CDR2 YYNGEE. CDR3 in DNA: TGTGCCAGCAGCGTAGGATGGCGGATGATGAACACTGAAGCTTTCTTT. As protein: CASSVGWRMMNTEAFF.